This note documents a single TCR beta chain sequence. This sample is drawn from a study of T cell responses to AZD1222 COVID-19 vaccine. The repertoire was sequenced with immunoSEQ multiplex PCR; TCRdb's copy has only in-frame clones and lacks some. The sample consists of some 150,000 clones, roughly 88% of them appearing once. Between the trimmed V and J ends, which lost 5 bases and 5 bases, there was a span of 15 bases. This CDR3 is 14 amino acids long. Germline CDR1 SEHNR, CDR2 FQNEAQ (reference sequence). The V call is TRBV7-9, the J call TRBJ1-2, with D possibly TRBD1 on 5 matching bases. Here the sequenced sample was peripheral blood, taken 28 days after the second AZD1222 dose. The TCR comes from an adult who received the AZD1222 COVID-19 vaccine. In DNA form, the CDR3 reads TGTGCCAGCAGCGCAGAGACAGCTCCTTATGGCTACACCTTC. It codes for CASSAETAPYGYTF.